Included here is one T cell receptor beta chain sequence, with context. TCRdb's table, derived via immunoSEQ multiplex PCR, lists solely in-frame clones and lacks some. Seen here are about 220,000 clones, 80% observed once, and the top ten hold roughly 6.7%. The sample comes from a study of blood T cell repertoires in COVID-19. This CDR3 has 14 residues. Germline V CDR1 and CDR2: SGHRS, YFSETQ. V dropped 3 bases and J dropped 6 bases, with 13 bases sitting between them. This TCR was recovered from a woman aged 70 to 79 with acute or convalescent COVID-19. This chain uses TRBV5-1 with TRBJ2-1, with D tentatively TRBD1 (6 bases). The sample comprised peripheral blood. The CDR3 coding sequence is TGCGCCAGCAGCTCAATGGACAGACTCAATGAGCAGTTCTTC. It is translated as CASSSMDRLNEQFF. The full variable domain, with the rest looked up from reference TRBV5-1 and TRBJ2-1, is KAGVTQTPRYLIKTRGQQVTLSCSPISGHRSVSWYQQTPGQGLQFLFEYFSETQRNKGNFPGRFSGRQFSNSRSEMNVSTLELGDSALYLCASSSMDRLNEQFFGPGTRLTVL.